This record concerns one T cell receptor beta chain sequence. This clonotype was detected a few times. Its binding antigen is unknown. One base away there is no much larger clone; base qualities are not given. Receptor libraries were prepared by 5' RACE. The instrument given in TCRdb is Illumina HiSeq 2500. The second PCR ran for roughly 6 to 11 cycles and used a J-beta primer mix along with a sample-barcoded 5' primer. A template-switch 5' adaptor carrying 12 random nucleotides introduced a unique molecular identifier onto each TCR beta cDNA molecule. Each sample yielded at least 2.5 million CDR3-containing paired-end reads. First-strand cDNA was synthesized from all RNA with the Mint cDNA synthesis kit, primed by a TRBC-specific oligonucleotide. After uracil-DNA glycosylase treatment, a first 18-cycle PCR used universal primers M1SS and BC2_uni_R on all cDNA. In the authors' own workflow: Each sample was normalized by randomly selecting 1 million high-quality reads, each carrying a distinct molecular identifier. Instead of being binned into consensus sequences, reads with shared molecular identifiers were discarded. MiTCR, with a Q25 quality threshold and the strictest error-elimination algorithm, was used for CDR3 identification, clonotype clustering and error correction. Lower-bound total TCR beta diversity was estimated with a nonparametric unseen species model using Euler transformation. The public sequencing data were trimmed at Q25 with fastp and processed into clonotypes with MiXCR by TCRdb, which kept only in-frame beta chains. Every entry covers one CDR3 protein and lists the most common genes and DNA from its rows. These V and J calls are TCRdb output, not the study's own analysis. The sample table lists some 1,000,000 distinct CDR3 sequences, approximately 25% of them with a count of one. The ten top clones hold approximately 0.71% of the sample.

Including cysteine and phenylalanine, the CDR3 has 13 amino acids. Just CDR3 DNA is preserved here, 39 bases in frame from base 1. The germline V gene encodes CDR1 DFQATT and CDR2 SNEGSKA (reference sequence). V is reduced by 6 bases and J by 6 bases, leaving a spacing of 18 bases between them. This entry comes from a study of blood T cells in healthy people across ages (dated by TCRdb to the mid-2010s). For context, the study as a whole: Template switching captured roughly one uniquely barcoded TCR beta cDNA molecule per two T cells in model experiments. Using deep sequencing normalized with unique cDNA molecular identifiers, the study measured how TCR beta repertoire diversity changes with age. Four age groups were formed from the donors: young (average 16 years), middle-aged (around 40), aged (62) and long-lived (about 80). Two additional independent replicas of 1 million unique cDNA reads from the same blood draw were analyzed for two donors (one aged 18 to 30 and one aged 80 or older). Summary of the overall study and its limitations: The CMV infection status of donors was not known, potentially confounding age-related changes in expanded clonotypes. The long-lived group showed more naive CD4+ T cells, fewer expanded clones and increased TCR diversity than the aged group, suggesting age selection. Observed TCR beta diversity per million T cells fell roughly linearly with age, and a significant reduction was already apparent by age roughly 40. Total diversity estimates from one million sequenced T cells were considered lower bounds and underestimates. Conclusive comparison of naive and antigen-experienced compartments was prevented by the profiling of bulk unsorted PBMCs. There was a strong correlation between observed TCR beta diversity and the percentage of naive T cells measured by flow cytometry.

Donors were roughly 40 systemically healthy Caucasian individuals from Russia aged roughly 6 to 90 years. About 9.1 milliliters of peripheral blood were collected from each donor into EDTA-treated Vacutainer tubes. Ficoll-Paque density-gradient centrifugation was used to isolate PBMCs, with at least 7 million per sample. Trizol reagent was used to extract total RNA from PBMCs, with at least 5 micrograms per sample. For every donor, flow cytometry on a PBMC aliquot measured the percentage of naive CD45RAhigh/CD27high T cells. The sample was also reused in another study, on T cells of mothers and their children. That second report states: The donors were nine systemically healthy Caucasian individuals, made up of three mothers and their six children. cDNA synthesis used all of the extracted RNA, with 1.5 ug of RNA in each 15 ul reaction. In the second PCR, the M1S primer added sample barcodes and 2-4 random nucleotides. More than 8 million TCR beta CDR3 reads were obtained from each mother, and about 3 million reads were obtained from each child. Thymic selection shapes the output of TCR recombination in a similar way in related and unrelated pairs, and inherited differences have a minor effect. Normalized repertoire overlap in related mother-child pairs was always slightly higher than in unrelated mother-child pairs, but the difference was never significant. No persistent microchimeric T cell clones were detected, at a sensitivity of roughly 100 clones per million clonotypes. To look for features that set related mother-child pairs apart from unrelated individuals, the researchers ran deep NGS to compare the TCR beta repertoires of mothers and children. The mean age was around 40 +/- 4 years for the mothers and roughly 11 +/- 4 years for the children. After adapters were ligated using NEBNext reagents, the libraries underwent 100+100 nt paired-end sequencing on an Illumina HiSeq 2000. To prevent cross-contamination, the mother and child libraries were prepared a month apart and were sequenced in separate runs. Between 500,000 and 2,000,000 distinct TCR beta clonotypes were identified per donor. Naive TCR beta clonotypes were estimated from low-frequency clonotypes matched to each donor's FACS-determined naive share, without sorting.

Material for sequencing was blood. The clonotype originates from a girl aged 2 to 9 in good health. The sequence joins TRBV20-1 to TRBJ2-7, and perhaps TRBD1 as D gene, on 6 matching bases. Read as DNA, the sequence is TGCAGTGCCGCCGGGACACCCTGGGTCGAGCAGTACTTC. Translated, it reads CSAAGTPWVEQYF.